These 20 T cell receptor beta chains were all obtained from the same sample, sequenced in a study of T cells in Graves' hyperthyroidism and ophthalmopathy (dated by TCRdb to 2018 to 2020). The library was made by multiplex PCR. These reads were obtained on an Illumina HiSeq 2000. The TCR beta CDR3 regions were amplified from RNA transcripts. A first-round RT-PCR of the TCR CDR3 used the HTBI primer set with the Qiagen OneStep RT-PCR kit. The public reads were run again by TCRdb, first through fastp at Q25 and then through MiXCR, and only productive beta chains were kept. Records with the same CDR3 protein are collapsed into one entry carrying the most frequent genes and DNA. For this sample there are about 590,000 distinct CDR3 sequences; around 16% appear just once. The ten top clones hold less than 9.5% of the sample. The sequencing input was blood. These receptors were obtained from a woman aged 25 to 45 with Graves' hyperthyroidism.

CDR3 residues: CASSETQSGTQYF. In DNA form, the CDR3 reads TGTGCCAGTAGCGAAACTCAAAGTGGGACGCAGTATTTT. The rearrangement links TRBV19 to TRBJ2-3; no definite D call. Trimming cost V 6 bases and J 9 bases, with 16 bases left between them. CDR3 length: 13 residues. Germline lookup yields CDR1 LNHDA and CDR2 SQIVND (reference sequence).

This clonotype occurred many times. The rearrangement joins TRBV7-2 to TRBJ2-7; 7 nucleotides agree with TRBD2. Losses at the gene ends were 8 bases for V and 4 bases for J; bases not matched to a gene: 8. CDR1 and CDR2 (germline): SGHTA, FQGNSA. This CDR3 is 13 amino acids long. The CDR3 reads CASRWGGRYEQYF. The CDR3 DNA reads as TGTGCCAGCCGTTGGGGCGGGAGATACGAGCAGTACTTC.

The J gene is TRBJ2-1, the V gene TRBV6-1, with 10 bases that match TRBD2. This CDR3 is built from 15 residues. Trimming cost V 6 bases and J 5 bases; bases outside gene matches: 7. The germline V gene encodes CDR1 MNHNS and CDR2 SASEGT. The DNA for the CDR3 is TGTGCCAGCAGATTAGCGGGAGGCTCTAACAATGAGCAGTTCTTC. Translated, it gives CASRLAGGSNNEQFF.

This clonotype was observed at least ten times. The chain couples TRBV5-1 to TRBJ1-1; no clear D. With 2 bases removed from V and 4 bases from J, the gap between germline ends came to 9 bases. The CDR3 totals 13 residues. In germline, CDR1 is SGHRS, CDR2 YFSETQ. CDR3 coding DNA: TGCGCCAGCAGCTTAAAAGGAAGCACTGAAGCTTTCTTT. Its translation is CASSLKGSTEAFF.

This clonotype has a count of ten or more. CDR3 sequence: CASSLGAGGTSTDTQYF. Here the CDR3 DNA reads TGTGCCAGCAGCTTAGGGGCGGGAGGGACTAGCACAGATACGCAGTATTTT. The rearrangement links TRBV7-3 to TRBJ2-3, with TRBD2 identical over 9 bases. V dropped 2 bases and J dropped 0; count of bases not matched to a gene: 6. This CDR3 comprises 17 residues. Germline V lookup: CDR1 SGHTA, CDR2 FQGTGA.

V and J are TRBV18 and TRBJ2-7; TRBD1 matches at 7 bases. The trim removed 6 bases at V and 3 bases at J, leaving 8 bases unmatched. CDR3 length equals 14 residues. CDR1 KGHSH and CDR2 LQKENI come from the germline V gene. CDR3 in amino acids: CASSLSRDSYEQYF. CDR3 coding DNA: TGTGCCAGCTCCCTTAGCCGGGACAGCTACGAGCAGTACTTC.

The chain is built from TRBV4-1 and TRBJ2-1; no clear D gene. The germline V gene has CDR1 MGHRA and CDR2 YSYEKL. The V gene lost 5 bases and the J gene lost 9 bases, with 8 bases spanning the gap. CDR3 size: 11 residues. The CDR3: CASSMGAEQFF. The DNA for the CDR3 is TGCGCCAGCAGCATGGGCGCTGAGCAGTTCTTC.

This clonotype was observed at least ten times. V is TRBV18 and J is TRBJ1-1; TRBD1 is a possible D gene (6 bases). This CDR3 contains 15 residues. CDR1 is KGHSH and CDR2 is LQKENI in the germline V gene. V was cut by 3 bases and J by 3 bases, with 14 bases left in between. CDR3 amino acids: CASSPRVGADTEAFF. As DNA, the CDR3 is TGTGCCAGCTCACCCCGAGTGGGGGCGGACACTGAAGCTTTCTTT.

V is TRBV7-3 and J is TRBJ1-4, with 8 bases identical to TRBD1. Germline V CDR1 and CDR2: SGHTA, FQGTGA. The ends lost 5 bases at V and 8 bases at J; junction bases unmatched: 10. CDR3 length: 15 residues. The CDR3 nucleotides read TGTGCCAGCAGCCCGACCGGGACAGGCGGGGAAAAACTGTTTTTT. As protein: CASSPTGTGGEKLFF.

This clonotype came up many times. The CDR3: CSVGSSGANVLTF. For the CDR3, the DNA is TGCAGCGTTGGCAGCTCTGGGGCCAACGTCCTGACTTTC. This chain links TRBV29-1 with TRBJ2-6; no clear D. Germline lookup yields CDR1 SQVTM and CDR2 ANQGSEA. This CDR3 has 13 amino acids. Trimming removed 4 bases at V and 0 bases at J, with 4 bases between. Looking up the rest from reference TRBV29-1 and TRBJ2-6 gives the full variable domain: SAVISQKPSRDICQRGTSLTIQCQVDSQVTMMFWYRQQPGQSLTLIATANQGSEATYESGFVIDKFPISRPNLTFSTLTVSNMSPEDSSIYLCSVGSSGANVLTFGAGSRLTVL.

There are many counts of this clonotype. The CDR3 here is CASTGVWETEAFF. CDR3 bases: TGTGCCAGCACCGGAGTATGGGAAACTGAAGCTTTCTTT. This sequence joins TRBV6-1 and TRBJ1-1, with no clear D. CDR1 and CDR2 from the germline V gene are MNHNS and SASEGT. CDR3 length equals 13 residues. V lost 7 bases and J 5 bases, leaving 14 bases between the germline ends.

Details on this clonotype: No DNA is shown, since the ends of the CDR3 on it are uncertain; the CDR3 is the one TCRdb lists. V gene TRBV6-2 or TRBV6-3 combines with J gene TRBJ1-2; the DNA was not compared with TRBD1, the D call given in the table. The CDR3 extends over 17 residues, inclusive of both ends. CDR1 and CDR2 (germline): MNHEY, SVGEGT. This CDR3 is CASSWPFGQGGGYGYTF.

This clonotype was found a few times. A read error is possible here, since a much larger clone lies one base away. The CDR3 DNA is TGTGCCGGCAGCCAAGATGCAGGTAGTAATGAGCAGTTCTTC. This translates into CAGSQDAGSNEQFF. The V gene is TRBV3-2, the J gene TRBJ2-1. TRBV3-2 represents a pseudogene. This CDR3 spans 14 amino acids.

The rearrangement uses TRBV7-8 and TRBJ2-2, with D perhaps given as TRBD1 or TRBD2 (5 bases each). The V and J ends lost 2 bases and 1 base respectively, with 11 bases between them. Germline-derived CDR1 and CDR2 are SGHVS and FQNEAQ. The CDR3 spans 16 residues. CDR3 in amino acids: CASSLSWGWNTGELFF. The CDR3 DNA sequence: TGTGCCAGCAGCTTATCGTGGGGGTGGAACACCGGGGAGCTGTTTTTT.

This rearrangement joins TRBV6-1 to TRBJ1-5, with D possibly being TRBD1 (5 bases). This CDR3 contains 12 residues. V was cut by 9 bases and J by 6 bases, with 12 bases left in between. From germline, CDR1 is MNHNS and CDR2 SASEGT. The CDR3 here is CARRWGGQPQHF. CDR3 nucleotide sequence: TGTGCCAGAAGGTGGGGCGGTCAGCCCCAGCATTTT.

In regard to this clonotype: Germline is not matched at one junction end, which may reflect a read error. The chain carries TRBV24-1 and TRBJ2-2; no clear D gene. The CDR3 runs 13 residues. From germline, CDR1 is KGHDR and CDR2 SFDVKD. This chain's CDR3 is CATRDSNTGELFF. CDR3 nucleotides: TGTGCCACCAGGGATTCGAACACCGGGGAGCTGTTTTTT.

This clonotype was picked up a small number of times. The chain is built from TRBV4-1 and TRBJ1-2; D is perhaps TRBD1 (6 bases). The V gene's germline CDR1 is MGHRA and CDR2 YSYEKL. The CDR3 loop spans 15 amino acids. With 0 bases removed from V and 3 bases from J, the gap between germline ends came to 11 bases. The CDR3 sequence is CASSQDTGRDYGYTF. CDR3 coding DNA: TGCGCCAGCAGCCAAGATACAGGGCGGGACTATGGCTACACCTTC.

This clonotype was observed at least ten times. J is TRBJ2-3 and V is TRBV19; TRBD2 aligns across 10 bases. CDR1 is LNHDA and CDR2 is SQIVND in the germline V gene (reference sequence). This CDR3 has 18 amino acids. V was clipped by 4 bases and J by 1 base; unmatched bases: 11. The CDR3 is CASSTASGSWRGTDTQYF. The CDR3, as DNA: TGTGCCAGTAGTACCGCTAGCGGGAGTTGGCGGGGCACAGATACGCAGTATTTT.

This clonotype was counted a few times. The V and J genes are TRBV12-5 and TRBJ2-1; TRBD2 is a possible D gene (6 bases). In germline, CDR1 is LGHNT, CDR2 FRNRAP. The CDR3 has 13 amino acids. Deletions cut 6 bases from V and 6 bases from J, with 12 bases between. CDR3 DNA sequence: TGTGCTAGTGGGCATGGGAGGCGCAATGAGCAGTTCTTC. This translates into CASGHGRRNEQFF.

This chain connects TRBV20-1 to TRBJ2-7; no clear D. Trimming left V 0 bases short and J 0 bases short, with 9 bases between. Germline CDR1 reads DFQATT; CDR2 reads SNEGSKA (reference sequence). This CDR3 is 14 amino acids long. This CDR3 is CSARDSRSSYEQYF. CDR3 sequence (DNA): TGCAGTGCTAGAGATAGTCGCAGCTCCTACGAGCAGTACTTC.